This T cell receptor beta chain was captured by sequencing in a study of blood T cell repertoires in COVID-19. Background on the study: Samples taken during acute and convalescent COVID-19 were collected in the United States, Italy and Spain. The analysed material was cDNA or gDNA that came from T cells, B-cell-depleted T cells, or PBMCs.

As originally analysed: For nucleated cells, counts were estimated from reference gene primer amplification. TCRdb's table, derived via immunoSEQ multiplex PCR, lists solely in-frame clones and lacks some. V and J calls and clone size come straight from that table; D and trimming were deduced from the DNA. The table has about 58,000 clones, approximately 90% seen once. The CDR3 loop spans 21 amino acids. The germline gives CDR1 LGHNA, CDR2 YNFKEQ. V shed 1 base, J shed 1 base, and the junction held 16 bases outside the gene matches. The sequenced material came from peripheral blood. This rearrangement joins TRBV4-2 to TRBJ2-1; 10 nucleotides agree with TRBD2. The sequence was obtained from a woman aged 55-70 years with active COVID-19. CDR3 protein: CASSQVGLAGALGGSYNEQFF. The CDR3 DNA is TGTGCCAGCAGCCAAGTGGGGCTAGCGGGGGCCCTGGGTGGGTCCTACAATGAGCAGTTCTTC.